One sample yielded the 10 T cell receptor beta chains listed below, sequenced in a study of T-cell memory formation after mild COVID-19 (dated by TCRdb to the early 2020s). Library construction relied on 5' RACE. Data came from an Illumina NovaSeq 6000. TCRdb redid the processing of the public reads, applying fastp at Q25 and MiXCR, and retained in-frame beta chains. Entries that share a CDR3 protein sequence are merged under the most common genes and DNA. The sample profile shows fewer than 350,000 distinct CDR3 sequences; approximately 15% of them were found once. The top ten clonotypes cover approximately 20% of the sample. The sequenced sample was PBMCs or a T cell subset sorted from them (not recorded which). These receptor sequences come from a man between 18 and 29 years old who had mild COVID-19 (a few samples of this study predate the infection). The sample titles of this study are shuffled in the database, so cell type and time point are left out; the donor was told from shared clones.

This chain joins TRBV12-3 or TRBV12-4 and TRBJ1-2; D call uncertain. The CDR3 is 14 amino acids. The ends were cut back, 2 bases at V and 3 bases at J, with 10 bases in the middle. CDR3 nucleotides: TGTGCCAGCAGTTTATCGGGCTCTGACTATGGCTACACCTTC. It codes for CASSLSGSDYGYTF.

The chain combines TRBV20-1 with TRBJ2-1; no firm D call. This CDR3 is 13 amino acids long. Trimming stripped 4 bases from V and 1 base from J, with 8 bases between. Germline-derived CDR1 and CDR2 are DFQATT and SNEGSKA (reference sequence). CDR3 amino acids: CSATLASYNEQFF. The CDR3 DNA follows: TGCAGTGCTACACTGGCTTCCTACAATGAGCAGTTCTTC.

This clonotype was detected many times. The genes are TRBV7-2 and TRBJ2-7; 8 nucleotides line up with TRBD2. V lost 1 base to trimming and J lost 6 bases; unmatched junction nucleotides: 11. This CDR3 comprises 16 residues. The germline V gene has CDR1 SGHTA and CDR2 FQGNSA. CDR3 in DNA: TGTGCCAGCAGCTTAGTCCCTAGTAGCGGGGATGGCGAGCAGTACGTC. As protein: CASSLVPSSGDGEQYV.

CDR3 loop: CASSEEREGPDTQYF. The CDR3 bases are TGTGCCAGCAGTGAGGAGCGGGAGGGCCCGGATACGCAGTATTTT. The chain combines TRBV25-1 with TRBJ2-3; 10 bases fit TRBD2. CDR3 length: 15 amino acids. In germline, CDR1 is MGHDK, CDR2 SYGVNS. V shed 3 bases and J 6 bases; nucleotides not matched to a gene: 6.

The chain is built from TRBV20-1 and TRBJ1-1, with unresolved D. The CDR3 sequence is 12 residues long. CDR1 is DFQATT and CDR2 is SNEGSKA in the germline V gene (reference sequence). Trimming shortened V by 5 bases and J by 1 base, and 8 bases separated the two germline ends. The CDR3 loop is CSAQAGNTEAFF. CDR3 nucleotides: TGCAGTGCTCAGGCAGGGAACACTGAAGCTTTCTTT.

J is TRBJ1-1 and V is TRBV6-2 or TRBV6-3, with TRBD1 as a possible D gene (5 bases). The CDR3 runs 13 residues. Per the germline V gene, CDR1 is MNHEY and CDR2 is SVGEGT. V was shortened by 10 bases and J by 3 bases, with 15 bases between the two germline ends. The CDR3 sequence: CATALGGYTEAFF. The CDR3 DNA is TGTGCCACCGCCCTTGGGGGATACACTGAAGCTTTCTTT.

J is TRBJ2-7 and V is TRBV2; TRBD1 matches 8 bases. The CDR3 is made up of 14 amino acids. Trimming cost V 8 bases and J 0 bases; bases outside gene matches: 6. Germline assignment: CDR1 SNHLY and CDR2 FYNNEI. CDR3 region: CASFRGLISYEQYV. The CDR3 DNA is TGTGCCAGCTTCAGGGGGCTAATCTCCTACGAGCAGTACGTC.

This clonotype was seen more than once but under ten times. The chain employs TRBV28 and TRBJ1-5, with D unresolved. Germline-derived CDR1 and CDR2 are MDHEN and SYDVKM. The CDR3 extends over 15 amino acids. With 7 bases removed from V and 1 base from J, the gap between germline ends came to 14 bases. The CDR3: CASTSHGASNQPQHF. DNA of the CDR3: TGTGCCAGCACCAGTCATGGCGCGAGCAATCAGCCCCAGCATTTT.

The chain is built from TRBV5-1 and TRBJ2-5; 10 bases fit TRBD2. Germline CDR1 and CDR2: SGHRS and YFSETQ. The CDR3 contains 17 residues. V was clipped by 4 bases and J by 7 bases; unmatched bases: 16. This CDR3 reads CASSAGASGGRLGTQYF. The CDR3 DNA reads TGCGCCAGCAGCGCTGGCGCTAGCGGGGGCCGATTAGGGACCCAGTACTTC.

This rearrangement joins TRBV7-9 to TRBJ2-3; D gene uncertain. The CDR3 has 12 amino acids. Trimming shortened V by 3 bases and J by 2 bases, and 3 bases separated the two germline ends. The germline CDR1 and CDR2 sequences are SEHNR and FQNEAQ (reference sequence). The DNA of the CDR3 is TGTGCCAGCAGCTTCTTCACAGATACGCAGTATTTT. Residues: CASSFFTDTQYF.